This entry features one T cell receptor beta chain sequence. The table came from immunoSEQ multiplex PCR; TCRdb's copy has only in-frame clones and leaves some out. The data show 70,000 to 90,000 clones, roughly 90% seen once. The data originate from a study of OX40 agonist ivuxolimab in advanced cancers. CDR1 is SGHTA and CDR2 is FQGNSA in the germline V gene. The J segment lost 3 bases and the V segment lost 5 bases, leaving 7 bases of the junction unmatched. This CDR3 region has 15 residues. The sequence came from an adult with an advanced solid tumor such as melanoma, head and neck, liver or kidney cancer. The sequences come from CD4+ or CD8+ T cells sorted from blood, collected in a trial of the OX40 agonist ivuxolimab. The chain links TRBV7-2 to TRBJ2-7; 10 bases are shared with TRBD1. CDR3 protein: CASSGGQGRIYEQYF. The CDR3 region has the DNA TGTGCCAGCAGCGGGGGACAGGGGAGGATCTACGAGCAGTACTTC.